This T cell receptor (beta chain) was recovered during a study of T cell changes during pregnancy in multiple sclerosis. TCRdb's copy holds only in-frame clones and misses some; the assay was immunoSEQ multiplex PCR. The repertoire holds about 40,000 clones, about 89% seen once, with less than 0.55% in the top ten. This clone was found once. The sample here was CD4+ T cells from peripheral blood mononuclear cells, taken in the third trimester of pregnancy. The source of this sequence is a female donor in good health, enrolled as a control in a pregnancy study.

In DNA, the CDR3 is TGTGCCAGCAGATCGGGAAGCTCTGGAAACACCATATATTTT. This translates into CASRSGSSGNTIYF. This chain connects TRBV7-9 to TRBJ1-3; D is unclear. Trimming cost V 6 bases and J 0 bases, with 9 bases left between them. Germline loops: CDR1 SEHNR, CDR2 FQNEAQ (reference sequence). This CDR3 has 14 residues.